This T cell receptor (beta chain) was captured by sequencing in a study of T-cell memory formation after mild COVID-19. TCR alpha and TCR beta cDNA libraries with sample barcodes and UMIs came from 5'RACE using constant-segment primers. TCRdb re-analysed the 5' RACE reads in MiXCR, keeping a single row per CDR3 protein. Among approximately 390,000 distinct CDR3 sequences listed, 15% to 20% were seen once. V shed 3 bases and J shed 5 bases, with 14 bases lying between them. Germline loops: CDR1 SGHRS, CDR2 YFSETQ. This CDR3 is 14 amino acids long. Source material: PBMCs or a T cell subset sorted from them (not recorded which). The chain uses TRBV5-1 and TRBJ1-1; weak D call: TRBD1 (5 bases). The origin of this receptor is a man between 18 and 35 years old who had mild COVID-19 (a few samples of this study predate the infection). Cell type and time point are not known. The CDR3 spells CASSSGTAGTEAFF. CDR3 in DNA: TGCGCCAGCAGCTCTGGGACTGCGGGAACTGAAGCTTTCTTT.